The 2 T cell receptor beta chains in this list originate from one sample, sequenced in a study of cytomegalovirus exposure and HLA in healthy donors. Primers: 60 Vbeta forward and 13 Jbeta reverse. Clones were read by immunoSEQ multiplex PCR, and TCRdb kept only the in-frame ones, dropping some. Of approximately 100,000 clones listed, under 80% were seen once; the top ten hold around 4.8%. Sequenced input: PBMCs. The receptors were sampled from a woman between 18 and 29 years old in good health and CMV-seropositive.

In nucleotides, the CDR3 is TGTGCCAGCAGCTTAGGGGGTCTAGCGGGAGGCGAGCAGTACTTC. Its translation is CASSLGGLAGGEQYF. V usage is TRBV11-3 and J usage is TRBJ2-7, with TRBD2 matching over 11 bases. Germline V gives CDR1 SGHNT, CDR2 YENEEA. CDR3 size: 15 residues. Trimming at V came to 1 base and at J to 6 bases, leaving 5 bases not matched to a gene.

This clone was detected a few times. V usage is TRBV27 and J usage is TRBJ1-1; the D is unclear. This CDR3 is built from 14 residues. V lost 6 bases, J lost 1 base, and 12 bases lay in between. The germline V gene encodes CDR1 MNHEY and CDR2 SMNVEV (reference sequence). CDR3 in DNA: TGTGCCAGCAGCCGATGGAGGGAGAACACTGAAGCTTTCTTT. It codes for CASSRWRENTEAFF.